The 9 T cell receptor beta chains given below trace back to one sample, sequenced in a study of Tregs in tolerant kidney transplant recipients. Generated by immunoSEQ multiplex PCR, the TCRdb table keeps only in-frame clones and is missing some. The sample shows around 4,300 clones, 45% to 70% of them seen only once. These TCRs' antigens remain unknown. What was sequenced was CD8+ T cells from blood cultured with allogeneic cells. These TCRs come from a human donor in good health.

The rearrangement uses TRBV4-1 and TRBJ2-7, with a tentative D call TRBD2 (6 bases). Germline V CDR1 and CDR2: MGHRA, YSYEKL. The CDR3 sequence is 13 residues long. Trimming cost V 1 base and J 7 bases, with 11 bases left between them. CDR3 protein: CASSQVRGLEQYF. In DNA form, the CDR3 reads TGCGCCAGCAGCCAAGTTCGGGGGTTGGAGCAGTACTTC.

This clone was counted between two and nine times. This sequence joins TRBV7-8 and TRBJ2-1; D unclear. V was trimmed by 6 bases and J by 7 bases, leaving 10 bases between them. The CDR3 length is 12 residues. Per germline, CDR1 SGHVS and CDR2 FQNEAQ. DNA for the CDR3: TGTGCCAGCAGTTTGACGCGGAATGAGCAGTTCTTC. Translating it yields CASSLTRNEQFF.

This chain connects TRBV2 to TRBJ2-1; the match to TRBD2 covers 9 bases. V dropped 7 bases and J dropped 1; count of bases not matched to a gene: 11. The CDR3 is 17 residues long. Germline assignment: CDR1 SNHLY and CDR2 FYNNEI. This CDR3 is CASKSTSGPGSYNEQFF. DNA of the CDR3: TGTGCCAGCAAGTCAACTAGCGGGCCAGGGTCCTACAATGAGCAGTTCTTC. Full variable domain (remainder filled in from reference TRBV2 and TRBJ2-1): EPEVTQTPSHQVTQMGQEVILRCVPISNHLYFYWYRQILGQKVEFLVSFYNNEISEKSEIFDDQFSVERPDGSNFTLKIRSTKLEDSAMYFCASKSTSGPGSYNEQFFGPGTRLTVL.

The chain couples TRBV15 to TRBJ2-5; 8 bases match TRBD1. The germline V gene encodes CDR1 LNHNV and CDR2 YYDKDF (reference sequence). The V and J ends lost 3 bases and 5 bases, in that order; junction bases with no gene match: 8. The CDR3 is made up of 15 amino acids. The DNA of the CDR3 is TGTGCCACCAGCAGCACGGCAGGGGGCTCGGAGACCCAGTACTTC. Protein product: CATSSTAGGSETQYF.

CDR3 nucleotide sequence: TGTGCCAGCTCCCAAGCGGGGAGCACAGATACGCAGTATTTT. Protein: CASSQAGSTDTQYF. The rearrangement uses TRBV5-6 and TRBJ2-3; 7 nucleotides line up with TRBD2. CDR1 SGHDT and CDR2 YYEEEE come from the germline V gene. The CDR3 runs 14 residues. Trimming took 7 bases from V and 0 from J; bases not matched to a gene: 5.

This clone came up a few times. CDR3 coding DNA: TGTGCCAGTGGTTCAGGGGCAGGGCCTTACGAGCAGTACTTC. Its protein is CASGSGAGPYEQYF. The chain recombines TRBV19 with TRBJ2-7; D possibly corresponds to TRBD1 (6 bases). Trimming pared 8 bases from V and 4 bases from J, leaving 18 bases between. The CDR3 has 14 amino acids. Germline values: CDR1 LNHDA, CDR2 SQIVND (reference sequence).

The chain employs TRBV11-3 and TRBJ2-7, with no clear D. Germline loops: CDR1 SGHNT, CDR2 YENEEA. The CDR3 is 12 residues long. Deletions cut 1 base from V and 4 bases from J, with 5 bases between. CDR3 nucleotide sequence: TGTGCCAGCAGCTTAGGCGCGTACGAGCAGTACTTC. This translates into CASSLGAYEQYF. Filled out from reference TRBV11-3 and TRBJ2-7, the complete variable domain reads EAGVVQSPRYKIIEKKQPVAFWCNPISGHNTLYWYLQNLGQGPELLIRYENEEAVDDSQLPKDRFSAERLKGVDSTLKIQPAELGDSAVYLCASSLGAYEQYFGPGTRLTVT.

The chain uses TRBV9 and TRBJ2-6; TRBD1 aligns across 7 bases. CDR3 length equals 17 residues. The trim removed 10 bases at V and 0 bases at J, leaving 13 bases unmatched. CDR1 is SGDLS, CDR2 YYNGEE, per germline. In DNA, the CDR3 is TGTGCCGTCCAATCGACAGGGAATCACTCTGGGGCCAACGTCCTGACTTTC. Translation gives CAVQSTGNHSGANVLTF.

The rearrangement links TRBV7-9 to TRBJ1-1; D uncertain. Germline-derived CDR1 and CDR2 are SEHNR and FQNEAQ (reference sequence). The CDR3 loop spans 13 amino acids. The ends were cut back, 5 bases at V and 2 bases at J, with 9 bases in the middle. CDR3 residues: CASSPPLNTEAFF. DNA of the CDR3: TGTGCCAGCAGCCCCCCCCTAAACACTGAAGCTTTCTTT.